This entry features one TCR beta chain sequence. The sample belongs to a study of T-cell reconstitution after alpha-beta-depleted transplantation in children. For TCRbeta, the library was prepared with unique molecular identifiers. From the PCR reads, TCRdb called clonotypes with MiXCR, one entry per CDR3 protein. The profile covers a few hundred thousand distinct CDR3 sequences, with roughly a tenth appearing a single time and over 4.5% taken by the ten largest. This CDR3 is 15 amino acids long. Deletions cut 4 bases from V and 1 base from J, with 14 bases between. CDR1 and CDR2 (germline): DFQATT, SNEGSKA (reference sequence).

This material consisted of PBMCs from the stem cell graft donor, taken from the stem cell graft. The source is a human donor who donated a stem cell graft to a child with acute myeloid leukemia. The rearrangement uses TRBV20-1 and TRBJ2-4; D remains ambiguous. The CDR3 DNA reads TGCAGTGCTAAAACCCTCCGAGACGCCAAAAACATTCAGTACTTC. Encoded protein: CSAKTLRDAKNIQYF.